This record concerns one TCR beta chain sequence. Its matching antigen is unknown. The sample is drawn from a study of OX40 agonist ivuxolimab in advanced cancers. Study summary: Patients' therapy was ivuxolimab, an antibody that acts as an agonist of OX40 (CD134). Every patient in dose escalation had hepatocellular carcinoma, melanoma, renal cell or head and neck cancer. Study-wide points: No determination was made of the antigen specificity of the expanded peripheral T cells.

Germline CDR1 SGHTA, CDR2 FQGTGA. V was cut by 1 base and J by 4 bases, with 11 bases left in between. This CDR3 has 15 residues. Sequenced by immunoSEQ multiplex PCR; TCRdb stores in-frame clones only, minus some. Of some 74,000 clones in the sample, roughly 86% are singletons; the top ten hold 5%. At cycle 4 day 1, cycle 7 day 1, and baseline, blood was sampled. The J gene is TRBJ2-1, the V gene TRBV7-3, with a possible D match to TRBD2 (6 bases). Sequenced here: CD4+ or CD8+ T cells sorted from blood, sampled in a trial of the OX40 agonist ivuxolimab. The sequence derives from an adult with an advanced solid tumor such as melanoma, head and neck, liver or kidney cancer. The CDR3 sequence is CASSLILARYNEQFF. The CDR3 DNA reads as TGTGCCAGCAGCTTAATACTAGCTAGATACAATGAGCAGTTCTTC.